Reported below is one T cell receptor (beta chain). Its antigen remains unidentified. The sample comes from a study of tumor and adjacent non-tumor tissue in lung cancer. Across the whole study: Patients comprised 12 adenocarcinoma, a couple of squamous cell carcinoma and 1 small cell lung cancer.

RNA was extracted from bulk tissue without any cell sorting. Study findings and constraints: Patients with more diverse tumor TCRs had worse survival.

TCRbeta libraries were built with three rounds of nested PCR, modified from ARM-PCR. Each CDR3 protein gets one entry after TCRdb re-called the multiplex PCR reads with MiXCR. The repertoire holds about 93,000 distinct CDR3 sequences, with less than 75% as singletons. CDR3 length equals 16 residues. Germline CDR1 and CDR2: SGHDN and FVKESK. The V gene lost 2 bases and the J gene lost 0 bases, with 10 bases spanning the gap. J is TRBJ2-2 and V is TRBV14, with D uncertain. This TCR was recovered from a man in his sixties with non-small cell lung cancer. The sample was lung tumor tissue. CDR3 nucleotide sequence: TGTGCCAGCAGCCAATTTGCGGCCGCGAACACCGGGGAGCTGTTTTTT. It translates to CASSQFAAANTGELFF.